Included here is one T cell receptor (beta chain) sequence, with context. The data are from a study of shared T cell receptors in the human thymus. CDR1 SGHTA and CDR2 FQGNSA come from the germline V gene. After removal of 5 bases from V and 7 bases from J, the junction contained 11 bases not matched to a gene. The CDR3 runs 14 residues. TCRdb's table, derived via immunoSEQ multiplex PCR, lists solely in-frame clones and lacks some. The sample yields 700,000 to 750,000 clones, 80% to 90% seen once. These data were likewise used in another study, on human thymus T cells. In that study: The people who donated were healthy Finnish babies having corrective surgery for congenital heart defects. Thymic samples were excised during corrective heart operations. Thymic as well as blood repertoires seemed to favor certain V and J genes unevenly. The related literature has documented a marked overlap of thymic repertoires among unrelated individuals.

This TCR was sampled from a girl in the first two years of life with a congenital heart defect. Material: thymocytes. The rearrangement links TRBV7-2 to TRBJ2-7; 7 bases match TRBD1. The CDR3 DNA is TGTGCCAGCAGCCTGGGGGACAGTCCGTGGGAGCAGTACTTC. Translation gives CASSLGDSPWEQYF.